The 30 T cell receptor beta chains reported below all come from one sample, sequenced in a study of CXCR3-negative and CXCR3-positive naive CD8 T cells. 5' RACE with UMI labels generated the TRB cDNA libraries. TCRdb reprocessed the 5' RACE reads; each CDR3 protein has one entry and no DNA is given. Its table lists 90,000 to 95,000 distinct CDR3 sequences. Input material: naive CXCR3- CD8+ T cells from blood. Documented subset: CD45RO-CCR7+CD27+CD95- naive CD8+ T cells lacking CXCR3 (TNR3-). These receptors were taken from a human donor in good health. Some clones in this sample may be carry-over from other donors' samples.

The J gene is TRBJ1-1, the V gene TRBV7-9; TCRdb's D call, TRBD1, is unchecked because there is no DNA. CDR3 length equals 12 residues. In germline, CDR1 is SEHNR, CDR2 FQNEAQ (reference sequence). CDR3 protein: CASSPGGAEAFF.

The V and J genes are TRBV29-1 and TRBJ2-3; lacking DNA, the TRBD1 call made by TCRdb goes unchecked. The CDR3 is made up of 14 amino acids. The V gene's germline CDR1 is SQVTM and CDR2 ANQGSEA. CDR3 in amino acids: CSVEGIAGSDTQYF.

This chain links TRBV27 with TRBJ2-3; without DNA, the TCRdb call of TRBD2 cannot be checked. Germline V CDR1 and CDR2: MNHEY, SMNVEV (reference sequence). This CDR3 comprises 14 residues. CDR3 residues: CASRPGLLTDTQYF.

The V gene is TRBV6-4, the J gene TRBJ2-1; TCRdb picks TRBD1, but there is no DNA to check that call. CDR1 is MRHNA, CDR2 SNTAGT, per germline. The CDR3 totals 16 residues. CDR3 in amino acids: CASSDSGGGSYNEQFF.

V gene TRBV20-1 combines with J gene TRBJ1-2; without DNA, the TCRdb call of TRBD1 cannot be checked. The length of the CDR3 is 14 residues. Per germline, CDR1 DFQATT and CDR2 SNEGSKA (reference sequence). CDR3 residues: CSATPGQMNYGYTF.

The chain joins TRBV6-5 to TRBJ1-1. CDR3 length: 18 residues. CDR1 and CDR2 from the germline V gene are MNHEY and SVGAGI. CDR3 loop: CASSYTPGRGAMNTEAFF.

The V call is TRBV4-1, the J call TRBJ2-7; TCRdb designates TRBD2, a call that cannot be tested without DNA. CDR1 and CDR2 from the germline V gene are MGHRA and YSYEKL. The CDR3 runs 14 residues. CDR3 sequence: CASSQLAGEYEQYF.

The chain is built from TRBV18 and TRBJ2-3. The CDR3 is 14 amino acids. CDR1 and CDR2 from the germline V gene are KGHSH and LQKENI. CDR3 sequence: CASSPPDGLDTQYF.

The chain combines TRBV4-2 with TRBJ1-1. The CDR3 consists of 14 residues. Germline V gene lookup returns CDR1 LGHNA and CDR2 YNFKEQ. This CDR3 is CASSQADGNTEAFF.

The chain carries TRBV28 and TRBJ2-2. This CDR3 comprises 15 residues. Germline lookup yields CDR1 MDHEN and CDR2 SYDVKM. The CDR3 sequence is CASSVLIHPVGELFF.

V and J are TRBV5-4 and TRBJ2-7; with no DNA, the TCRdb D assignment of TRBD2 cannot be verified. Germline V gene sequence: CDR1 SGHNT, CDR2 YYREEE (reference sequence). This CDR3 comprises 14 residues. CDR3 residues: CASSLRLAGDEQYF.

The chain uses TRBV5-1 and TRBJ2-1; TCRdb's D gene call, TRBD1, goes unchecked for lack of DNA. Germline values: CDR1 SGHRS, CDR2 YFSETQ. The CDR3 has 13 amino acids. Here the CDR3 reads CASSLGTEEEQFF.

The chain combines TRBV29-1 with TRBJ1-2. The CDR3 contains 13 residues. Per the germline V gene, CDR1 is SQVTM and CDR2 is ANQGSEA. CDR3 protein: CSVGEGTPHGYTF.

V and J are TRBV19 and TRBJ2-5; TCRdb's assignment of TRBD1 cannot be checked, as there is no DNA. Looked up from germline, CDR1 is LNHDA and CDR2 is SQIVND (reference sequence). The CDR3 covers 14 residues. The CDR3 protein is CASRGQGYQETQYF.

V usage is TRBV28 and J usage is TRBJ1-1. The CDR3 runs to 11 residues. Germline loops: CDR1 MDHEN, CDR2 SYDVKM. The CDR3 sequence: CASSYTTEAFF.

The CDR3 sequence is CASSLEAGNQPQHF. The rearrangement joins TRBV7-2 to TRBJ1-5; the D gene TCRdb calls, TRBD1, cannot be checked with no DNA. The CDR3 is made up of 14 amino acids. Germline CDR1 reads SGHTA; CDR2 reads FQGNSA.

The chain combines TRBV10-3 with TRBJ2-1; TCRdb indicates TRBD2, and absent DNA this call remains unverified. The CDR3 loop spans 13 amino acids. Germline loops: CDR1 ENHRY, CDR2 SYGVKD. The chain's CDR3 is CAISSGRFNEQFF.

The V gene is TRBV9, the J gene TRBJ2-7; TCRdb reports TRBD2, a call that lacks DNA to check it against. The germline CDR1 and CDR2 sequences are SGDLS and YYNGEE. This CDR3 spans 15 amino acids. The chain's CDR3 is CASSAGTVAVYEQYF.

The V gene is TRBV7-9, the J gene TRBJ2-5; TCRdb's D call of TRBD2 is untestable without DNA. Germline lookup yields CDR1 SEHNR and CDR2 FQNEAQ (reference sequence). The CDR3 has 16 amino acids. The CDR3 sequence: CASSSMEGRAQETQYF.

The V call is TRBV10-3, the J call TRBJ2-1; TCRdb calls TRBD1, which cannot be checked without DNA. The CDR3 extends over 17 amino acids. Germline loops: CDR1 ENHRY, CDR2 SYGVKD. The CDR3 region is CAISESKTGDSYNEQFF.

J is TRBJ1-1 and V is TRBV20-1; TCRdb's D gene call, TRBD1, goes unchecked for lack of DNA. Germline CDR1 is DFQATT and CDR2 is SNEGSKA (reference sequence). This CDR3 contains 15 residues. The CDR3 reads CSARALGGEVTEAFF.

The V and J genes are TRBV28 and TRBJ2-5. The germline CDR1 and CDR2 sequences are MDHEN and SYDVKM. This CDR3 is built from 13 residues. CDR3 residues: CASSIREEETQYF.

V gene TRBV29-1 combines with J gene TRBJ1-2; TCRdb's D call, TRBD1, is unchecked because there is no DNA. CDR1 is SQVTM, CDR2 ANQGSEA, per germline. The CDR3 covers 11 residues. The CDR3 protein is CSVVGAWGYTF.

The chain recombines TRBV14 with TRBJ2-3; TCRdb designates TRBD1, a call that cannot be tested without DNA. CDR1 and CDR2 (germline): SGHDN, FVKESK. The CDR3 is 17 amino acids. The CDR3 loop is CASSQGPSGGRTDTQYF.

The rearrangement joins TRBV6-2 or TRBV6-3 to TRBJ2-7. Germline CDR1 reads MNHEY; CDR2 reads SVGEGT. The CDR3 extends over 16 amino acids. This CDR3 reads CASSSTLSGAFYEQYF.

This rearrangement joins TRBV5-1 to TRBJ2-7. CDR1 and CDR2 from the germline V gene are SGHRS and YFSETQ. The CDR3 is 15 amino acids. The CDR3 reads CASSLASSWSYEQYF.

The V call is TRBV7-9, the J call TRBJ2-7; TCRdb returns TRBD1, unconfirmable since there is no DNA. From germline, CDR1 is SEHNR and CDR2 FQNEAQ (reference sequence). The CDR3 spans 14 residues. The CDR3 spells CASSSQVSIYEQYF. The full variable domain, completed using reference TRBV7-9 and TRBJ2-7, is DTGVSQNPRHKITKRGQNVTFRCDPISEHNRLYWYRQTLGQGPEFLTYFQNEAQLEKSRLLSDRFSAERPKGSFSTLEIQRTEQGDSAMYLCASSSQVSIYEQYFGPGTRLTVT.

The rearrangement joins TRBV19 to TRBJ1-1. CDR1 is LNHDA, CDR2 SQIVND, per germline (reference sequence). The CDR3 is 16 amino acids. The CDR3 sequence: CASTTKPLLLNTEAFF.

The chain links TRBV3-1 to TRBJ1-5; TCRdb's D call, TRBD1, is unchecked because there is no DNA. The CDR3 spans 14 residues. Germline-derived CDR1 and CDR2 are LGHDT and YNNKEL (reference sequence). The CDR3 protein is CASSSTGSNQPQHF.

J is TRBJ2-7 and V is TRBV10-2. The germline V gene has CDR1 WSHSY and CDR2 SAAADI. CDR3 length: 12 residues. The CDR3 protein is CASSAHPYEQYF.